This T cell receptor beta chain was sequenced for a study of T cell responses to AZD1222 COVID-19 vaccine. Study-level points and caveats: Reportedly, nearly half of unique spike TCRs recognized epitopes outside B.1.351/B.1.1.7 mutations. Baseline antibody screening turned up just six seropositive AZD1222 recipients.

This clone has more than one count but fewer than ten. Its antigen is not identified. The data were produced by immunoSEQ multiplex PCR, yet TCRdb's version contains in-frame clones alone and is incomplete. The sample holds 100,000 or so clones, 80% to 90% seen once. This CDR3 spans 16 amino acids. Trimming took off 1 base at V and 0 bases at J, with 10 bases between the two ends. Germline V gives CDR1 LGHNA, CDR2 YSLEER. Sequences were derived from peripheral blood, sampled on day 0 of AZD1222 vaccination. The receptor was isolated from an adult in good health. The gene calls are TRBV4-3 and TRBJ1-3; no clear D. CDR3 region: CASSQASSISGNTIYF. In nucleotides, the CDR3 is TGCGCCAGCAGCCAAGCTTCCAGTATCTCTGGAAACACCATATATTTT.